This T cell receptor beta chain was obtained from a study of blood T cell repertoires in COVID-19 (dated by TCRdb to 2020 to 2022). Turning to the overall study: Collaborator samples came from the United States, Italy and Spain and covered acute and convalescent phases of COVID-19. The material from the prospective study consisted of cDNA or gDNA derived from T cells, B-cell-depleted T cells, or PBMCs. The dataset comprised deeply sampled blood TCRbeta repertoires from subjects exposed to, actively infected with, or recovered from COVID-19. The repertoires were made available in a free public database intended to serve as a resource for research on the immune response to SARS-CoV-2. Samples were obtained from the ongoing ImmuneRACE study (first 160 participants) and from 1,000 to 1,500 subjects provided by 6 global collaborators. Nearly every sample came with metadata listing a de-identified subject ID, COVID-19 status, age in years and sex. Where available, HLA class I and class II types were obtained from metadata supplied by the sample provider rather than from assay-based typing. General findings and caveats noted by the study authors: The quantity of clinical and demographic metadata differed by source and by participant and was supplied without curation.

Collaborating institutions collected whole blood in K2EDTA tubes following their own protocols. For TCRbeta analysis, collaborator samples were shipped as frozen whole blood, as isolated PBMCs, or as DNA extracted from either sample type. The junction shows trimming of 6 bases on V and 7 bases on J, plus 11 bases between the germline ends. Per the germline V gene, KGHDR is the CDR1 and SFDVKD is the CDR2. The CDR3, from cysteine to phenylalanine, totals 12 residues. The kept DNA is CDR3 alone, 36 bases in frame from the first base. Comments on this clone: Its antigen specificity is not known. No base quality values were provided; no much bigger clone lies one nucleotide off.

TCRbeta CDR3 regions were amplified from genomic DNA by means of the immunoSEQ Assay, a bias-controlled multiplex PCR. The paper's data handling went like this. The number of nucleated cells in each sample was estimated from the amplification of reference gene primers within the assay. Sequence reads were collapsed and filtered to measure the absolute abundance of every unique TCRbeta CDR3 rearrangement. For each sample, productive Simpson clonality was calculated as the square root of Simpson's diversity index over productive rearrangements. Here the immuneACCESS table is served through TCRdb, limited to in-frame sequences with V and J called. Missing clones are a known gap in these copies; in checked studies unresolved V genes cover under half, and the rest lacks a known reason. The V and J calls and clone size come from that table; D and trimming were worked out from the DNA. This sample has about 29,000 clones in its table, and roughly nine tenths of those were observed once. Roughly 5% of the sample is held by the ten biggest clonotypes.

This chain joins TRBV24-1 to TRBJ1-2, with no reliable assignment of the D segment. The TCR sequence derives from a man aged 70-80 years with active COVID-19. Material: peripheral blood. The CDR3 region has the sequence CATSNEFGGYTF. The nucleotide sequence is given as TGTGCCACCAGTAATGAGTTCGGTGGCTACACCTTC.